This T cell receptor (beta chain) appears in the sequencing data of a study of patients and donors after allogeneic stem cell transplantation (TCRdb year 2020). This clonotype has a handful of counts. The specificity of this receptor is unknown. Base-call qualities are not available, and no considerably larger clone is one nucleotide away. Library construction relied on RT-PCR. Sequencing instrument: NextSeq 550. TCRdb trimmed public reads at Q25 via fastp, called clones via MiXCR and kept in-frame beta chains. Entries are consolidated by CDR3 protein sequence, retaining the most common genes and DNA. The sample table contains about 24,000 distinct CDR3 sequences; only one count was recorded for 40% to 45% of them. The top ten constitute approximately 80% of the sample. CDR1 MGHRA and CDR2 YSYEKL were looked up in the germline V gene. Counted from cysteine to phenylalanine, this CDR3 has 15 amino acids. Only CDR3 DNA is held: 45 bases, read in frame from base 1. Cut back by 4 bases and 1 base, the V and J ends lie 13 bases apart.

The receptor's source is a human donor who was either an allogeneic HSCT recipient or a stem cell or donor lymphocyte infusion donor (not recorded which). It is not recorded whose cells these are; they may come from a transplant donor. The chain is encoded by TRBV4-1 joined to TRBJ1-2, with TRBD1 tentatively as D gene (6 bases match). The specimen sequenced was blood, either unsorted or a sorted T cell fraction (not recorded which). At the DNA level, the sequence is TGCGCCAGCAGCCGAACCGACAGGAATAACTATGGCTACACCTTC. This gives the protein CASSRTDRNNYGYTF.